This is a list of T cell receptor beta chains from one sample in a study of blood T cell repertoires in COVID-19. Assay: immunoSEQ multiplex PCR; the TCRdb copy retains only in-frame clones and omits some. Seen here are roughly 47,000 clones, 88% observed once, and the top ten hold about 8%. Source material: peripheral blood. The receptors come from a man between 45 and 60 years old with acute or convalescent COVID-19. CDR3s include the opening cysteine and the closing phenylalanine or tryptophan. The D gene is left open where the match is weak. The size of a clone is reported for some rows only, either as once, few or many, or as a class for expanded clones.

abundance	j_gene	d_gene	v_gene	CDR3aa	CDR3nt
once	TRBJ2-5	TRBD1	TRBV7-3	CASSSGQQETQYF	TGTGCCAGCAGCTCGGGACAGCAAGAGACCCAGTACTTC
.	TRBJ2-6	.	TRBV28	CASSSQGTGSGANVLTF	TGTGCCAGCAGTTCGCAGGGAACGGGCTCTGGGGCCAACGTCCTGACTTTC
.	TRBJ1-5	TRBD1	TRBV15	CATSSRTGAGSNQPQHF	TGTGCCACCAGCAGCCGGACAGGGGCGGGGTCCAATCAGCCCCAGCATTTT
.	TRBJ1-2	TRBD1	TRBV30	CAWRGQGDGYTF	TGTGCCTGGAGAGGACAGGGGGATGGCTACACCTTC
.	TRBJ1-1	TRBD1	TRBV9	CASSATGGTMNTEAFF	TGTGCCAGCAGCGCCACAGGGGGCACCATGAACACTGAAGCTTTCTTT
.	TRBJ2-3	.	TRBV28	CASSFLLATDTQYF	TGTGCCAGCAGTTTTTTGCTAGCAACAGATACGCAGTATTTT
.	TRBJ2-6	TRBD1	TRBV5-1	CASSDGQGLAGANVLTF	TGCGCCAGCAGCGACGGACAGGGTTTGGCTGGGGCCAACGTCCTGACTTTC
.	TRBJ2-1	TRBD2	TRBV5-1	CASQPGLAAYNEQFF	TGCGCCAGCCAACCGGGACTAGCGGCCTACAATGAGCAGTTCTTC
.	TRBJ1-3	.	TRBV2	CASSDGQVTDTIYF	TGTGCCAGCAGTGATGGGCAGGTTACGGACACCATATATTTT
.	TRBJ1-5	.	TRBV19	CASSISQGYQPQHF	TGTGCCAGTAGTATAAGTCAGGGCTATCAGCCCCAGCATTTT
.	TRBJ1-2	.	TRBV6-5	CASSLARSDGGYTF	TGTGCCAGCAGTTTAGCTAGGTCCGACGGTGGCTACACCTTC
.	TRBJ2-1	.	TRBV24-1	CATSGPPGHSGEPLYNEQFF	TGTGCCACCAGTGGTCCCCCGGGACATTCCGGAGAGCCTCTCTACAATGAGCAGTTCTTC
.	TRBJ2-7	.	TRBV5-6	CASSPLGSPSSYEQYF	TGTGCCAGCAGCCCTTTGGGGAGTCCTAGCTCCTACGAGCAGTACTTC
.	TRBJ2-7	TRBD1	TRBV6-6	CASSTLDRGYEQYF	TGTGCCAGCAGTACCCTGGACAGGGGATACGAGCAGTACTTC
.	TRBJ2-1	TRBD2	TRBV19	CASSIGIAGDEEQFF	TGTGCCAGTAGTATAGGTATAGCGGGAGATGAGGAGCAGTTCTTC
.	TRBJ1-2	.	TRBV5-1	CASSRTGPEGYTF	TGCGCCAGCAGCCGAACAGGGCCGGAGGGCTACACCTTC
once	TRBJ1-4	.	TRBV2	CASSEIPQGSHEKLFF	TGTGCCAGCAGTGAAATCCCCCAGGGATCCCACGAAAAACTGTTTTTT
.	TRBJ1-1	TRBD1	TRBV29-1	CSVSKTGDTEAFF	TGCAGCGTTTCCAAGACAGGGGACACTGAAGCTTTCTTT
.	TRBJ1-1	TRBD1	TRBV4-3	CASSHHDRDATEAFF	TGCGCCAGCAGCCACCACGACAGGGATGCCACTGAAGCTTTCTTT
.	TRBJ2-1	TRBD2	TRBV6-2/TRBV6-3	CASSLGRDYPNEQFF	TGTGCCAGCAGTCTCGGAAGGGACTACCCCAATGAGCAGTTCTTC
large	TRBJ2-7	TRBD1	TRBV2	CAAADRDRSVYEQYF	TGTGCCGCCGCGGACCGGGACAGGTCCGTCTACGAGCAGTACTTC
.	TRBJ1-2	.	TRBV25-1	CASKGHSNYGYTF	TGTGCCAGCAAGGGGCACAGCAACTATGGCTACACCTTC
.	TRBJ1-4	TRBD1	TRBV28	CASSLPDRGEKLFF	TGTGCCAGCAGTTTACCGGACAGGGGAGAAAAACTGTTTTTT
.	TRBJ1-1	.	TRBV7-8	CASSSDRNTEAFF	TGTGCCAGCAGCTCGGACAGAAACACTGAAGCTTTCTTT
few	TRBJ2-3	TRBD2	TRBV27	CASSLYWRLAATNTQYF	TGTGCCAGCAGTTTATATTGGCGACTAGCGGCCACAAATACGCAGTATTTT
.	TRBJ1-2	TRBD1	TRBV6-6	CASSWGQALYGYTF	TGTGCCAGCAGTTGGGGACAGGCCCTCTATGGCTACACCTTC
.	TRBJ2-2	TRBD2	TRBV9	CASSVTGRADTGELFF	TGTGCCAGCAGCGTAACCGGGAGGGCGGACACCGGGGAGCTGTTTTTT
.	TRBJ2-2	.	TRBV24-1	CATPHWAHGELFF	TGTGCCACCCCTCATTGGGCTCACGGGGAGCTGTTTTTT
.	TRBJ1-1	.	TRBV19	CASHSLEDTEAFF	TGTGCCAGCCACTCCCTTGAGGACACTGAAGCTTTCTTT
once	TRBJ1-6	.	TRBV5-6	CASSFSPRGHSPLHF	TGTGCCAGCAGTTTTTCCCCCAGGGGACATTCACCCCTCCACTTT
.	TRBJ2-1	TRBD2	TRBV27	CASSPLAGVYNEQFF	TGTGCCAGCAGTCCCCTAGCGGGAGTCTACAATGAGCAGTTCTTC
.	TRBJ1-2	.	TRBV27	CASSFRSLSYGYTF	TGTGCCAGCAGTTTTCGGTCCCTAAGCTATGGCTACACCTTC
.	TRBJ2-7	.	TRBV5-1	CASSLVIGYEQYF	TGCGCCAGCAGCTTGGTTATCGGCTACGAGCAGTACTTC
.	TRBJ1-2	.	TRBV5-1	CASSLSRENGYTF	TGCGCCAGCAGCTTATCCAGGGAAAATGGCTACACCTTC
.	TRBJ1-1	.	TRBV3-1/TRBV3-2	CASSQVVFTEAFF	TGTGCCAGCAGCCAAGTAGTTTTCACTGAAGCTTTCTTT
.	TRBJ2-1	.	TRBV12-3/TRBV12-4	CADGGEEYNEQFF	TGTGCCGACGGCGGAGAGGAGTACAATGAGCAGTTCTTC
.	TRBJ1-1	.	TRBV6-5	CASRSGIWTEAFF	TGTGCCAGTAGATCAGGGATCTGGACTGAAGCTTTCTTT
.	TRBJ1-4	TRBD1	TRBV18	CASSPQGQANEKLFF	TGTGCCAGCTCACCACAGGGACAGGCTAATGAAAAACTGTTTTTT
.	TRBJ2-7	.	TRBV6-5	CASMGSSTYEQYF	TGTGCCAGCATGGGCAGTAGTACCTACGAGCAGTACTTC
once	TRBJ1-6	.	TRBV27	CASSAYRSATLHF	TGTGCCAGCAGTGCGTACAGGAGTGCGACCCTCCACTTT
.	TRBJ1-5	.	TRBV6-5	CASSYSRQQPQHF	TGTGCCAGCAGTTACTCCCGACAACAGCCCCAGCATTTT
.	TRBJ2-7	.	TRBV7-2	CASSLSSTTPREQYF	TGTGCCAGCAGCTTAAGCTCGACTACCCCTAGGGAGCAGTACTTC
.	TRBJ2-3	.	TRBV10-3	CAISVVATDTQYF	TGTGCCATCAGTGTGGTAGCCACAGATACGCAGTATTTT
.	TRBJ2-3	.	TRBV24-1	CAIRTRTDTQYF	TGTGCCATCAGGACGAGGACAGATACGCAGTATTTT
.	TRBJ1-2	TRBD1	TRBV5-6	CASSSTGVNGYTF	TGTGCCAGCAGCTCGACAGGGGTTAATGGCTACACCTTC
once	TRBJ1-1	TRBD1	TRBV2	CACGTANTEAFF	TGTGCCTGCGGGACAGCAAACACTGAAGCTTTCTTT
.	TRBJ1-5	.	TRBV5-6	CASTPRVINNQPQHF	TGTGCCAGCACCCCCCGGGTCATCAACAATCAGCCCCAGCATTTT
.	TRBJ2-2	.	TRBV5-4	CASRRGGQNTGELFF	TGTGCCAGCAGACGAGGTGGACAGAACACCGGGGAGCTGTTTTTT
once	TRBJ2-5	.	TRBV2	CASSDPGDPQETQYF	TGTGCCAGCAGTGATCCGGGGGACCCACAAGAGACCCAGTACTTC
.	TRBJ1-1	.	TRBV28	CASTARDKGENTEAFF	TGTGCCAGCACCGCCCGAGACAAAGGGGAGAACACTGAAGCTTTCTTT
few	TRBJ2-1	.	TRBV4-2	CASSLEVGSYNEQFF	TGTGCCAGCAGCCTTGAGGTGGGCTCCTACAATGAGCAGTTCTTC
.	TRBJ2-2	.	TRBV20-1	CSVDTGELFF	TGCAGTGTAGATACCGGGGAGCTGTTTTTT